The following is a T cell receptor (beta chain) sequence with its context. The data originate from a study of control samples from healthy donors and cancer patients. The repertoire was sequenced with immunoSEQ multiplex PCR; TCRdb's copy has only in-frame clones and lacks some. This sample has about 82,000 clones, with roughly 93% found just once. The sample was blood. This TCR was sampled from a woman between 18 and 29 years old in good health.

The CDR3 DNA is TGTGCCAGCAGTATCCGGGACCGCATTCAGTACTTC. Residues: CASSIRDRIQYF. The chain employs TRBV28 and TRBJ2-4, with D tentatively TRBD1 or TRBD2 (5 bases each). The CDR3 spans 12 residues. Germline CDR1 is MDHEN and CDR2 is SYDVKM. V lost 5 bases and J 9 bases, leaving 11 bases between the germline ends.